The T cell receptor (beta chain) under discussion was sequenced for a study of T cell responses to AZD1222 COVID-19 vaccine. Study observations and caveats: Spike-specific TCR breadth and depth were elevated following two AZD1222 doses.

Generated by immunoSEQ multiplex PCR, the TCRdb table keeps only in-frame clones and is missing some. This table holds some 120,000 clones, around nine tenths found once. Concerning this clone: Its antigen is as yet unknown.

V was clipped by 8 bases and J by 1 base, with 14 bases between them. CDR3 size: 15 residues. Germline V gives CDR1 SNHLY, CDR2 FYNNEI. The clonotype was recovered from an adult in good health. This sequence joins TRBV2 and TRBJ2-2; D may match TRBD1 or TRBD2 (5 bases each). Sequencing used peripheral blood, obtained on day 0 of AZD1222 vaccination. This chain's CDR3 is CASFRGQGNTGELFF. The CDR3 region has the DNA TGTGCCAGCTTCCGAGGGCAGGGGAACACCGGGGAGCTGTTTTTT.